The 10 T cell receptor beta chains below were found in one sample sequenced in a study of metastatic and nonmetastatic thyroid tumors. Through MiXCR, TCRdb re-clonotyped the PCR reads. The data contain roughly 89,000 clones, around 13% of them seen just once; the ten biggest clones take up about 10%. Prior to thyroid surgery, none of the patients had received any treatment. The sequenced sample consisted of tumor tissue. These receptors all stem from a female donor with papillary thyroid cancer or a benign thyroid nodule (not recorded which). Some clones in this sample may be carry-over from other donors' samples.

This clone was seen a handful of times. CDR3 amino acids: CASSTYKGRPGGYTF. The CDR3 DNA sequence: TGTGCCAGCAGTACTTACAAAGGGCGCCCCGGGGGCTACACCTTC. The chain uses TRBV12-3 or TRBV12-4 and TRBJ1-2; D not certain. The CDR3 is made up of 15 amino acids. V lost 5 bases to trimming and J lost 8 bases, with 21 bases between them.

This clone was recorded at least ten times. The V gene is TRBV7-3, the J gene TRBJ1-6; D perhaps matches TRBD1 (6 bases). The CDR3 sequence is 15 residues long. Germline V lookup: CDR1 SGHTA, CDR2 FQGTGA. Trimming left V 4 bases short and J 8 bases short, with 15 bases between. DNA of the CDR3: TGTGCCAGCAGCTCCAAGGGAGGACAGTATTCACCCCTCCACTTT. As protein: CASSSKGGQYSPLHF.

Ten or more counts support this clone. The V and J genes are TRBV12-3 or TRBV12-4 and TRBJ2-7; TRBD1 aligns across 7 bases. J was trimmed by 6 bases and V by 4 bases; bases with no gene match: 12. This CDR3 is built from 15 residues. In nucleotides, the CDR3 is TGTGCCAGCAGTTACCAGACAGGGCGTTTAGGCGAGCAGTACTTC. It encodes CASSYQTGRLGEQYF.

The chain is built from TRBV20-1 and TRBJ2-7; 12 bases line up with TRBD2. The V gene's germline CDR1 is DFQATT and CDR2 SNEGSKA (reference sequence). The CDR3 length is 15 residues. With V trimmed by 1 base and J by 5 bases, 6 bases remained unmatched. The CDR3 sequence: CSARAWASGRDEQYF. CDR3 nucleotide sequence: TGCAGTGCTAGAGCCTGGGCTAGCGGGAGGGACGAGCAGTACTTC.

Ten or more counts support this clone. The chain couples TRBV10-2 to TRBJ1-5, with 7 bases lining up with TRBD1. Germline lookup yields CDR1 WSHSY and CDR2 SAAADI. The CDR3 spans 15 residues. The V and J ends lost 8 bases and 0 bases, in that order; junction bases with no gene match: 7. DNA for the CDR3: TGCGCCAGCGGACAGGAGTTTAATAGCAATCAGCCCCAGCATTTT. Translating it yields CASGQEFNSNQPQHF.

The table lists this clone with many counts. This chain links TRBV12-3 or TRBV12-4 with TRBJ1-4; D may be TRBD1 (5 bases). V lost 1 base to trimming and J lost 4 bases, with 13 bases between them. This CDR3 has 16 amino acids. This chain's CDR3 is CASSLVGGGDNEKLFF. The CDR3 DNA reads TGTGCCAGCAGTTTAGTGGGTGGGGGAGATAATGAAAAACTGTTTTTT.

This clone showed up just a few times. The J gene is TRBJ2-1, the V gene TRBV3-1, with TRBD2 matching 15 bases. Germline CDR1 reads LGHDT; CDR2 reads YNNKEL (reference sequence). CDR3 size: 21 residues. Trimming cost V 4 bases and J 0 bases; bases outside gene matches: 13. The CDR3 region has the DNA TGTGCCAGCAGCCGACGACCTGGACTAGCGGGAGGGCCGCTCTCCTACAATGAGCAGTTCTTC. Its translation: CASSRRPGLAGGPLSYNEQFF.

In this sample, this clone turned up many times. The chain couples TRBV9 to TRBJ2-2, with D tentatively TRBD1 or TRBD2 (7 bases each). V was pared by 3 bases and J by 8 bases, with 14 bases between. Per the germline V gene, CDR1 is SGDLS and CDR2 is YYNGEE. CDR3 length equals 14 residues. The CDR3 here is CASSDQGGIGELFF. The CDR3 DNA is TGTGCCAGCAGCGACCAGGGGGGGATTGGGGAGCTGTTTTTT.

By sample fraction, this clone is medium-sized. The chain is built from TRBV27 and TRBJ2-1; TRBD2 is a possible D gene (5 bases). CDR1 and CDR2 (germline): MNHEY, SMNVEV (reference sequence). Trimming took 3 bases from V and 10 from J, leaving 10 bases between them. The CDR3 runs to 12 residues. CDR3 loop: CASSFHRREQFF. As DNA, the CDR3 is TGTGCCAGCAGTTTCCACCGGAGGGAGCAGTTCTTC.

This clone has a count of ten or more. This chain joins TRBV24-1 and TRBJ2-1, with 14 nucleotides matching TRBD2. This CDR3 is built from 15 residues. Germline values: CDR1 KGHDR, CDR2 SFDVKD. V lost 9 bases to trimming and J lost 2 bases; unmatched junction nucleotides: 2. The CDR3 nucleotides read TGTGCCACCGGACTAGCGGGAGGACCCTACAATGAGCAGTTCTTC. It encodes CATGLAGGPYNEQFF.